The clone carrying this T cell receptor (beta chain) was seen just once. Libraries were prepared by immunoSEQ multiplex PCR; TCRdb keeps only in-frame clonotypes and omits some of them. The sample has about 330,000 clones, about four fifths seen once. Germline loops: CDR1 SGHDT, CDR2 YYEEEE. This CDR3 is built from 16 residues. J gave up 4 bases and V 0 bases, and 8 bases lay outside the gene matches. The data derive from a study of blood T cell repertoires in COVID-19. Sequenced material: peripheral blood. This chain connects TRBV5-6 to TRBJ1-2, with TRBD1 identical over 8 bases. The TCR sequence derives from a woman between 50 and 59 years old with acute or convalescent COVID-19. CDR3 residues: CASSLEPQGAIYGYTF. CDR3 DNA sequence: TGTGCCAGCAGCTTGGAACCCCAGGGGGCCATCTATGGCTACACCTTC. Full variable domain (outside the CDR3, taken from reference TRBV5-6 and TRBJ1-2): DAGVTQSPTHLIKTRGQQVTLRCSPKSGHDTVSWYQQALGQGPQFIFQYYEEEERQRGNFPDRFSGHQFPNYSSELNVNALLLGDSALYLCASSLEPQGAIYGYTFGSGTRLTVV.